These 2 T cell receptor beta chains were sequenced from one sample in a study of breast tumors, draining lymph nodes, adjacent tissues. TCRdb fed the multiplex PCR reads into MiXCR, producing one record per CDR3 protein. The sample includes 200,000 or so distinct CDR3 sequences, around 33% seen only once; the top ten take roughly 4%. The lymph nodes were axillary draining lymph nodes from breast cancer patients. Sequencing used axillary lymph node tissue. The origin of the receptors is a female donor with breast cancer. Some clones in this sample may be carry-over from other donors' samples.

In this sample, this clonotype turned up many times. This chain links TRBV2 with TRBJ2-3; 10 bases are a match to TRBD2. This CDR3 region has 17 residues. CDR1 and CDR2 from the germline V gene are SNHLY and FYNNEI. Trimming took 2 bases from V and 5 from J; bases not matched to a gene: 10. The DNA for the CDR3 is TGTGCCAGCAGTGAATCCCTAGCGGGGGCCTCTCAAGATACGCAGTATTTT. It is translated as CASSESLAGASQDTQYF.

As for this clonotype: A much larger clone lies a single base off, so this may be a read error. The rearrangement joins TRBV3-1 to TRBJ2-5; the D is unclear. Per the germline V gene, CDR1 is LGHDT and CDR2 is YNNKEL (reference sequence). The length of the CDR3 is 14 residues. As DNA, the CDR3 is TGTGCCAGCAGCCACGCAGAAACACAAGGGACCCAGTACTTC. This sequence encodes CASSHAETQGTQYF.